This section outlines one T cell receptor (beta chain) sequence together with its context. The antigen is unknown. CDR3 length: 12 amino acids. Germline V gene data show CDR1 as SGDLS and CDR2 as YYNGEE. Losses at the gene ends were 0 bases for V and 16 bases for J; bases not matched to a gene: 7. The data originate from a study of cytomegalovirus exposure and HLA in healthy donors. Study-level points and caveats: There were 150 to 200 TCR beta chains listed as cytomegalovirus-associated.

Sequenced by immunoSEQ multiplex PCR; TCRdb stores in-frame clones only, minus some. Among fewer than 75,000 clones listed, approximately 95% were seen once. This sequence was found in a man between 18 and 29 years old in good health and CMV-seronegative. The sequencing input was PBMCs. This chain connects TRBV9 to TRBJ2-1; 7 bases align to TRBD1. CDR3 sequence (DNA): TGTGCCAGCAGCGTAGAACTAGGACAGGTATTCTTC. It yields the protein CASSVELGQVFF.